Listed below are T cell receptor beta chains from one sample, sequenced in a study of CXCR3-negative and CXCR3-positive naive CD8 T cells. TCRdb reprocessed the 5' RACE reads and reports one entry per CDR3 protein, with no DNA. This listing includes 100,000 to 150,000 distinct CDR3 sequences. The sequenced sample was naive CXCR3- CD8+ T cells from blood. These TCRs come from a human donor in good health. Some clones in this sample may be carry-over from other donors' samples. Each CDR3 is given with its conserved first and last residue.

J gene: TRBJ2-7
V gene: TRBV29-1
CDR3 protein: CSVPGLWTYEQYF

J gene: TRBJ1-2
V gene: TRBV27
CDR3 protein: CASSLSGGANYGYTF

J gene: TRBJ1-2
V gene: TRBV13
CDR3 protein: CASSQRGFYGYTF

J gene: TRBJ2-7
V gene: TRBV5-1
CDR3 protein: CASSLGQGHEQYF

J gene: TRBJ2-3
V gene: TRBV7-6
CDR3 protein: CASSLVADTQYF

J gene: TRBJ2-1
V gene: TRBV23-1
CDR3 protein: CASSQSGDRDNNEQFF

J gene: TRBJ2-3
V gene: TRBV29-1
CDR3 protein: CSVVGRGQITDTQYF

J gene: TRBJ2-7
V gene: TRBV27
CDR3 protein: CASSLNGGVSYEQYF

J gene: TRBJ2-7
V gene: TRBV11-2
CDR3 protein: CASSLMGYNEQYF

J gene: TRBJ1-2
V gene: TRBV29-1
CDR3 protein: CSARTRAESNYGYTF

J gene: TRBJ2-1
V gene: TRBV7-6
CDR3 protein: CASSLGTSGDYSYNEQFF